This TCR beta chain appears in the sequencing data of a study of blood T cell repertoires in COVID-19. Study at large: Samples taken during acute and convalescent COVID-19 were collected in the United States, Italy and Spain.

Patients in Seattle were enrolled during active infection, then followed longitudinally. Per germline, CDR1 LNHDA and CDR2 SQIVND (reference sequence). This CDR3 has 16 amino acids. J gave up 4 bases and V 6 bases, and 11 bases lay outside the gene matches. In the original processing: Estimated nucleated cell counts came from reference gene primer amplification. Generated by immunoSEQ multiplex PCR, the TCRdb table keeps only in-frame clones and is missing some. D and trimming come from the DNA, and the V and J calls and clone size come from that table. The sample lists approximately 330,000 clones, around 87% occurring once.

The receptor's source is a woman aged 35 to 49 with COVID-19, enrolled during active disease. The sequenced material came from peripheral blood. The chain couples TRBV19 to TRBJ2-3; TRBD2 matches 9 bases. Here the CDR3 reads CASRMGAGGPPDTQYF. DNA for the CDR3: TGTGCCAGTAGGATGGGGGCGGGAGGGCCCCCAGATACGCAGTATTTT.